This T cell receptor (beta chain) was sequenced during a study of vaccination effects on CD4 cells after COVID-19 (dated by TCRdb to the early 2020s). Concerning the study at large: Each participant got two doses of an mRNA SARS-CoV-2 vaccine, either BNT162b2 or mRNA-1273. A total of 10 COVID-19 convalescent patients and a few SARS-CoV-2-naive healthy vaccine recipients were included in the full study. The study compared SARS-CoV-2 spike-specific CD4+ TCR repertoires before and after mRNA vaccination in COVID-19 convalescent patients and infection-naive vaccine recipients. In the study, cultures from other donors were sequenced using the Oncomine TCR Beta short-read assay on an Illumina iSeq 100. Paper-wide results and their limitations: Marked clonal contraction was observed in both infection-induced and vaccine-induced clones at late post-vaccination timepoints, consistent with waning T cell responses. The study was limited by a small number of convalescent patients and lacked early post-infection timepoints. Among healthy vaccine recipients, nearly all vaccine-induced clones were SARS-CoV-2 mono-reactive, and just 1 of 255 was cross-reactive with common cold coronaviruses.

Libraries were prepared through the immunoSEQ multiplex PCR assay. DNA from the CD4+ T cells that had been cultured and isolated underwent TCR beta CDR3 sequencing. In the paper's pipeline: Non-productive TCR sequences were discarded, and reads were trimmed to the CDR3 region, with only CDR3s of 7 or more amino acids retained. The MANAFEST web app was used to identify antigen-specific clonotypes by comparing expansion in peptide wells with expansion in reference cultures. For clones to be considered positive, expansion at FDR<0.05 versus reference and all other wells, an odds ratio above 5, and a frequency above 0.1% in two replicate wells were required. Cross-reactive clonotypes were defined as significantly expanded in SARS-CoV-2 spike wells and in at least one common cold coronavirus spike condition. CDR3 similarity was assessed by Levenshtein distance with the stringdist R package, and unrooted trees were built with ape in R 3.6.1. TCRdb carries this immuneACCESS record with in-frame sequences only. Its versions omit some clonotypes, under half of them owing to an unresolved V gene in the studies checked, with the rest unexplained. The V and J calls and clone size are taken from that table; D and trimming were inferred from the DNA. Within this sample are tens of thousands of clones, with 73% of them counted one time only. The ten most abundant clones make up roughly 27% of the sample.

This clone appeared a few times. The antigen it recognizes is unknown. Within one base of it there is no much larger clone, and no base qualities were kept. V loses 5 bases of germline sequence and J loses 10 bases, and the interval between the two ends is 15 bases. For CDR1 and CDR2, the germline V gene (reference sequence) lists LNHDA and SQIVND. The CDR3 covers 13 residues, taking in both the cysteine and the phenylalanine. The CDR3 DNA has 39 bases and is translated from base 1. In the ViraFEST assay, PBMC were stimulated with viral peptide pools, and antigen-specific CD4+ T cell clonotypes were then identified by expansion using TCR sequencing. After 10 days of culture, CD4+ T cells were isolated with the EasySep CD4+ T cell isolation kit. None of the healthy vaccine recipients had a prior SARS-CoV-2 infection, which was confirmed by nucleocapsid antibody tests that came back negative both before and after vaccination. Roughly 2 million PBMC per well were cultured in IMDM with roughly 5% human AB serum, 9 to 10 IU/ml IL-2 and gentamicin, plus 10 ug/ml peptides. On days 3 and 7, half of the culture medium was replaced with fresh IL-2-containing medium. Each peptide stimulation condition was cultured in triplicate wells unless otherwise noted. PBMC were separated from whole blood using Ficoll-Paque Plus gradient centrifugation and were then either cryopreserved at -140C or used fresh. The overlapping peptide pools covered the spike proteins of SARS-CoV-2 and of the common cold coronaviruses HCoV-NL63, HCoV-OC43 and HCoV-229E. Genomic DNA was extracted from cultured CD4+ T cells with the QIAamp micro DNA kit.

This receptor chain uses TRBV19 and TRBJ2-1; the D call is tentative, TRBD1 or TRBD2, as each matches 5 bases. This specimen consisted of CD4+ T cells from PBMCs cultured with HCoV-OC43 spike peptides, obtained before COVID-19 vaccination. The cell subset or site label, as the study defines it: HCoV-OC43 spike overlapping peptide pool stimulation. This receptor was identified in a human donor who received a COVID-19 vaccine. The DNA sequence reads TGTGCCAGTAGTCACCGGGGCCCTAGGGAGCAGTTCTTC. It codes for CASSHRGPREQFF.